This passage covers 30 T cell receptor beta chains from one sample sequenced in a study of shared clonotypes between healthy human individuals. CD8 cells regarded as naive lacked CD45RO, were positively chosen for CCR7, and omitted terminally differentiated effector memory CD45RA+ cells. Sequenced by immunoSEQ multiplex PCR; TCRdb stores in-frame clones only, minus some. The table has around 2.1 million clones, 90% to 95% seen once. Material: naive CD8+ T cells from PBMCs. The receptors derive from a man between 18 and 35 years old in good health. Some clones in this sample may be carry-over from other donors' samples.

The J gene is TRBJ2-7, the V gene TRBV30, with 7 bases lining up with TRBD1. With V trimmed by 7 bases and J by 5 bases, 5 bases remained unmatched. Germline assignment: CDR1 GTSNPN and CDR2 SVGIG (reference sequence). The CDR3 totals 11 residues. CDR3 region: CALTGSHEQYF. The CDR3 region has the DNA TGTGCCTTGACAGGGAGCCACGAGCAGTACTTC.

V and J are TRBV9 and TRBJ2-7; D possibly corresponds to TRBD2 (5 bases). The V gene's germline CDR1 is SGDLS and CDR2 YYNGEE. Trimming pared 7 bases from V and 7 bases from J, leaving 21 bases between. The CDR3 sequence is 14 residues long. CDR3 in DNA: TGTGCCAGCTCCGGAGGAAAGGCTTCGGGGGAGCAGTACTTC. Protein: CASSGGKASGEQYF.

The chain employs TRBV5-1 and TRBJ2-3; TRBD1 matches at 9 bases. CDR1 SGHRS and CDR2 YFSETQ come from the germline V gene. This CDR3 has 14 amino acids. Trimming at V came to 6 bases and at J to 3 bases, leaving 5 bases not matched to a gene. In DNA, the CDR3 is TGCGCCAGCACCCTCGACAGGGGGACAGATACGCAGTATTTT. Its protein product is CASTLDRGTDTQYF. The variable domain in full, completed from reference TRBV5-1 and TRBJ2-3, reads KAGVTQTPRYLIKTRGQQVTLSCSPISGHRSVSWYQQTPGQGLQFLFEYFSETQRNKGNFPGRFSGRQFSNSRSEMNVSTLELGDSALYLCASTLDRGTDTQYFGPGTRLTVL.

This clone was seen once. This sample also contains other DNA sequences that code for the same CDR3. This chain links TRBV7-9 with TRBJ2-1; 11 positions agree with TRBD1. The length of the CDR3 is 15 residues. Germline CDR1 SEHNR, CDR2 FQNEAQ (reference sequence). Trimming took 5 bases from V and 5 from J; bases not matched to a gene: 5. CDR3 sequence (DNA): TGTGCCAGCAGCCCCGGACAGGGGGCCCACAATGAGCAGTTCTTC. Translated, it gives CASSPGQGAHNEQFF.

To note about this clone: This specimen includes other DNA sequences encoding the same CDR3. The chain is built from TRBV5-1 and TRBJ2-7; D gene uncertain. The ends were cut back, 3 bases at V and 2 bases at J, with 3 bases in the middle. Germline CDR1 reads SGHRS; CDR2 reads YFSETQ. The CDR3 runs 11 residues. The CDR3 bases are TGCGCCAGCAGCTCTACCTACGAGCAGTACTTC. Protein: CASSSTYEQYF. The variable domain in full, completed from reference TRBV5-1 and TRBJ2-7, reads KAGVTQTPRYLIKTRGQQVTLSCSPISGHRSVSWYQQTPGQGLQFLFEYFSETQRNKGNFPGRFSGRQFSNSRSEMNVSTLELGDSALYLCASSSTYEQYFGPGTRLTVT.

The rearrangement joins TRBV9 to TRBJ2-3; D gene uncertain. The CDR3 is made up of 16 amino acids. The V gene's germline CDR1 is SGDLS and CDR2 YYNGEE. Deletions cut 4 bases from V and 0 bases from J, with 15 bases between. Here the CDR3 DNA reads TGTGCCAGCAGCCCCTACCTGGAGAGAAGCACAGATACGCAGTATTTT. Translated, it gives CASSPYLERSTDTQYF. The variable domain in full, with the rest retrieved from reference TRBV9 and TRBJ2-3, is DSGVTQTPKHLITATGQRVTLRCSPRSGDLSVYWYQQSLDQGLQFLIQYYNGEERAKGNILERFSAQQFPDLHSELNLSSLELGDSALYFCASSPYLERSTDTQYFGPGTRLTVL.

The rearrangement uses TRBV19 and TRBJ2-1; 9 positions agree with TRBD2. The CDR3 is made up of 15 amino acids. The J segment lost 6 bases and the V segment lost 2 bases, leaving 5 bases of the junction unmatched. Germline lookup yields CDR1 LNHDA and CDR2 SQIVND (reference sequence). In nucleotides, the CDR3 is TGTGCCAGTAGTATATGGGCTAGCGGGACCAATGAGCAGTTCTTC. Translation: CASSIWASGTNEQFF.

CDR3 loop: CASSWTSRNPQYF. Written as DNA, the CDR3 is TGCGCCAGCAGCTGGACTAGCCGAAACCCTCAGTACTTC. The chain employs TRBV5-1 and TRBJ2-4; TRBD2 aligns across 8 bases. The CDR3 consists of 13 residues. V was pared by 3 bases and J by 12 bases, with 8 bases of the junction left unmatched. The V gene's germline CDR1 is SGHRS and CDR2 YFSETQ.

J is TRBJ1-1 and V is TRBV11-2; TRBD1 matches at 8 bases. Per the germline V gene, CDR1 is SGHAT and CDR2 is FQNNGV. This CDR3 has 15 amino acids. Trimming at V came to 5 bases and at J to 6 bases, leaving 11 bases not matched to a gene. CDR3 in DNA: TGTGCCAGCAGCGACCGGGACAGGTATTTGGCTGAAGCTTTCTTT. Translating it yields CASSDRDRYLAEAFF.

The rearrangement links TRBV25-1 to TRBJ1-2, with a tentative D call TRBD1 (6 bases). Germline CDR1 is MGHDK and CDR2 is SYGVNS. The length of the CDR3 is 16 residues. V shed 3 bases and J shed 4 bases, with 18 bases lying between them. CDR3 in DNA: TGTGCCAGCAGTGACAGGGGCCTGAATGGAGGCTATGGCTACACCTTC. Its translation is CASSDRGLNGGYGYTF.

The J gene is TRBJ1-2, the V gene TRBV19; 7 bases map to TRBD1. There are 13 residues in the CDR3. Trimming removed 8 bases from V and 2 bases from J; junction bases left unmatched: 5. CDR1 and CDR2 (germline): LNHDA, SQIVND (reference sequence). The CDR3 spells CASHLQGNYGYTF. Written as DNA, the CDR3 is TGTGCCAGTCACCTACAGGGGAACTATGGCTACACCTTC.

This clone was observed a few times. CDR3 DNA: TGTGCCAGCAGCCGACCCCCTAACTATGGCTACACCTTC. It yields the protein CASSRPPNYGYTF. The rearrangement links TRBV7-2 to TRBJ1-2; D unresolved. This CDR3 has 13 amino acids. In germline, CDR1 is SGHTA, CDR2 FQGNSA. The germline V and J ends were trimmed by 5 bases and 0 bases, with 7 bases remaining between them.

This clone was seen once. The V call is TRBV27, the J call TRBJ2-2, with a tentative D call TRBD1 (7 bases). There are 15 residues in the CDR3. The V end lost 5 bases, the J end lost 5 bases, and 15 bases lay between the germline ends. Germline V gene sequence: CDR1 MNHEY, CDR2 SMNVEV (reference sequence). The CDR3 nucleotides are TGTGCCAGCAGTCAACAGGGGACTGGGACCGGGGAGCTGTTTTTT. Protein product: CASSQQGTGTGELFF.

CDR3 nucleotides: TGTGCCAGCAGGCCTCAGGGGCCATCATACAATGAGCAGTTCTTC. Residues: CASRPQGPSYNEQFF. This chain links TRBV2 with TRBJ2-1; tentatively, D is TRBD1 (6 bases). Germline V gives CDR1 SNHLY, CDR2 FYNNEI. V lost 6 bases and J lost 4, with 16 bases in between. The CDR3 has 15 amino acids.

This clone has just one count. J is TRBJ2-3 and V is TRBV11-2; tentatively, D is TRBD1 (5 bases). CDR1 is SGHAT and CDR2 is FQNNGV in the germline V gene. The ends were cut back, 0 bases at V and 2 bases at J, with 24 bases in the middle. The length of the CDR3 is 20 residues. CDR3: CASSLDPGAAEQIYTDTQYF. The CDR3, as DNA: TGTGCCAGCAGCTTAGATCCTGGGGCGGCGGAACAAATATACACAGATACGCAGTATTTT. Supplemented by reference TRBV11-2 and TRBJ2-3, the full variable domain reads EAGVAQSPRYKIIEKRQSVAFWCNPISGHATLYWYQQILGQGPKLLIQFQNNGVVDDSQLPKDRFSAERLKGVDSTLKIQPAKLEDSAVYLCASSLDPGAAEQIYTDTQYFGPGTRLTVL.

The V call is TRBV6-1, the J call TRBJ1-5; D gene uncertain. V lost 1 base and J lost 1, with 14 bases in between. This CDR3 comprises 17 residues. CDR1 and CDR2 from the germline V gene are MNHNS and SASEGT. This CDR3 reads CASSEGLSSRSNQPQHF. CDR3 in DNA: TGTGCCAGCAGTGAAGGTCTCTCCTCTCGGAGCAATCAGCCCCAGCATTTT.

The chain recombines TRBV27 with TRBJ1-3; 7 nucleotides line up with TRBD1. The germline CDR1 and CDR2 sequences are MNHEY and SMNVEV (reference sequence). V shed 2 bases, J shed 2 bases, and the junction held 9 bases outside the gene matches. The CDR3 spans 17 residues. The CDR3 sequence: CASSLGEPGGTGNTIYF. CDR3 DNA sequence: TGTGCCAGCAGTTTAGGGGAGCCAGGGGGGACTGGAAACACCATATATTTT.

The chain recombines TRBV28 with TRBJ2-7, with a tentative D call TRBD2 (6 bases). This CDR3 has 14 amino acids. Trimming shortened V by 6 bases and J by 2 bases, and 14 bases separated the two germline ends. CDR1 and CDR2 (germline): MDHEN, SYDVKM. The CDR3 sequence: CASSRPAGTYEQYF. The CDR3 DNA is TGTGCCAGCAGCCGCCCCGCGGGGACCTACGAGCAGTACTTC.

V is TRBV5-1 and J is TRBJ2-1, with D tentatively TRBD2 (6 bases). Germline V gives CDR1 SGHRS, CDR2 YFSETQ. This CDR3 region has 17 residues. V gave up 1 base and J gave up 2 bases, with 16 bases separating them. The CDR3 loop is CASSLSETSSAYNEQFF. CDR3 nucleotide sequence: TGCGCCAGCAGCTTGTCCGAGACGTCTAGCGCCTACAATGAGCAGTTCTTC. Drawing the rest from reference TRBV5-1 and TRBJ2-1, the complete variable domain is KAGVTQTPRYLIKTRGQQVTLSCSPISGHRSVSWYQQTPGQGLQFLFEYFSETQRNKGNFPGRFSGRQFSNSRSEMNVSTLELGDSALYLCASSLSETSSAYNEQFFGPGTRLTVL.

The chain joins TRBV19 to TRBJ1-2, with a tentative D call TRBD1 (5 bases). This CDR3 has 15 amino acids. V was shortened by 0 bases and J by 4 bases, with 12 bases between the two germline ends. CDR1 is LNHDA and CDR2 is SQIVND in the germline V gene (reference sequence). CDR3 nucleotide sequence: TGTGCCAGTAGTATAGATTTATCAGGGTCCTATGGCTACACCTTC. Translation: CASSIDLSGSYGYTF.

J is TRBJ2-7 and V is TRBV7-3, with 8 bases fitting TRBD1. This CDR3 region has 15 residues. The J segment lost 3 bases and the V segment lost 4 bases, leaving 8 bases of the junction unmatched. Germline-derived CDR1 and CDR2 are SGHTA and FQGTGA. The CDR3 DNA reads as TGTGCCAGCAGCTCAAGGGCAGGGGGCGACTACGAGCAGTACTTC. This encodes CASSSRAGGDYEQYF.

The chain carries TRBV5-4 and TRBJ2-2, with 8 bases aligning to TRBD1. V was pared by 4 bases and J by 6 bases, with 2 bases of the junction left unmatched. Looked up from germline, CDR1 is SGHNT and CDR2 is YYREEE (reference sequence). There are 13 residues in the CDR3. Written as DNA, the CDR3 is TGTGCCAGCAGCCCGACAGGGGCCGGGGAGCTGTTTTTT. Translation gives CASSPTGAGELFF.

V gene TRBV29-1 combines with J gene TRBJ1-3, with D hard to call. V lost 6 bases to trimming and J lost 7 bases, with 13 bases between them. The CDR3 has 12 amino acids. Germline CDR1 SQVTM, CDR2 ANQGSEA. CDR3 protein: CSVLTGRNTIYF. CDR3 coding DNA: TGCAGCGTCTTAACCGGAAGGAACACCATATATTTT. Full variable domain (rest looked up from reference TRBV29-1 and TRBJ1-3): SAVISQKPSRDICQRGTSLTIQCQVDSQVTMMFWYRQQPGQSLTLIATANQGSEATYESGFVIDKFPISRPNLTFSTLTVSNMSPEDSSIYLCSVLTGRNTIYFGEGSWLTVV.

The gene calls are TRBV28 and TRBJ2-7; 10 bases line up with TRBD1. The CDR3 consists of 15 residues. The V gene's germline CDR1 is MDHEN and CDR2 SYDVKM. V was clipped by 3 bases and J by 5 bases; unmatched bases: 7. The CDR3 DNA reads TGTGCCAGCAGTTTTAGGGACAGGGGTACCCACGAGCAGTACTTC. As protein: CASSFRDRGTHEQYF. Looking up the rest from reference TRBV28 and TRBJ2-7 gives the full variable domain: DVKVTQSSRYLVKRTGEKVFLECVQDMDHENMFWYRQDPGLGLRLIYFSYDVKMKEKGDIPEGYSVSREKKERFSLILESASTNQTSMYLCASSFRDRGTHEQYFGPGTRLTVT.

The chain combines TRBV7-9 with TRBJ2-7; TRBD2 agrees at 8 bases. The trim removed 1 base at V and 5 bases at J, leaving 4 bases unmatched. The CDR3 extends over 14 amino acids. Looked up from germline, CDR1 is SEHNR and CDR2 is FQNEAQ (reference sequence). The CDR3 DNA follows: TGTGCCAGCAGCTTAGAGAGGACTAGCAACGAGCAGTACTTC. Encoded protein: CASSLERTSNEQYF.

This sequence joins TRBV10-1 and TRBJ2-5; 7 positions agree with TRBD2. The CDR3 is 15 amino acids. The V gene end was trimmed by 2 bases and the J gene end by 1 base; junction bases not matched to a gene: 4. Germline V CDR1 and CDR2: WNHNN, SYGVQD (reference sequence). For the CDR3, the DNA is TGCGCCAGCAGTGAGGCTAGCGGACTCCAAGAGACCCAGTACTTC. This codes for CASSEASGLQETQYF.

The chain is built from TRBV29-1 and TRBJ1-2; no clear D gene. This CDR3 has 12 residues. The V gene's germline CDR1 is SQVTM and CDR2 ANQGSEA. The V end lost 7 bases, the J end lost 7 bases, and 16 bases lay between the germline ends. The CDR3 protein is CSARDSASGYTF. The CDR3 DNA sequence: TGCAGCGCTAGGGATTCGGCCTCTGGCTACACCTTC. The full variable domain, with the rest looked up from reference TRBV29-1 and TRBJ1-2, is SAVISQKPSRDICQRGTSLTIQCQVDSQVTMMFWYRQQPGQSLTLIATANQGSEATYESGFVIDKFPISRPNLTFSTLTVSNMSPEDSSIYLCSARDSASGYTFGSGTRLTVV.

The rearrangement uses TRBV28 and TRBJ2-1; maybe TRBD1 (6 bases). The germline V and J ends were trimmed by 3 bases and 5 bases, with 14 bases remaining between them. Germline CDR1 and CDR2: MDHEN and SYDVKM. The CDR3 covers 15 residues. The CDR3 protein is CASSFIRGPDNEQFF. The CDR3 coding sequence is TGTGCCAGCAGTTTCATCAGGGGTCCCGACAATGAGCAGTTCTTC.

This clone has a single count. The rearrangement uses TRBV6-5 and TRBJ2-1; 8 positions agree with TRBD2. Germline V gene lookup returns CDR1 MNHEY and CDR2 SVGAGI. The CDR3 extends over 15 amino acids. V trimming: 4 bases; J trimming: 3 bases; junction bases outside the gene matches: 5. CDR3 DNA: TGTGCCAGCAGTTCCCAGACTAGCGTCTACAATGAGCAGTTCTTC. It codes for CASSSQTSVYNEQFF.

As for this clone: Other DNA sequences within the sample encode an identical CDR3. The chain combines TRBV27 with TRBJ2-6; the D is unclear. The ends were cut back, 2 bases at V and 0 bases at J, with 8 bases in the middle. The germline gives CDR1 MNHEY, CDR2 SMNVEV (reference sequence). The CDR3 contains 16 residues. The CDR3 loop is CASSLGPGSGANVLTF. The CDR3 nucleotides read TGTGCCAGCAGTTTAGGTCCGGGCTCTGGGGCCAACGTCCTGACTTTC.